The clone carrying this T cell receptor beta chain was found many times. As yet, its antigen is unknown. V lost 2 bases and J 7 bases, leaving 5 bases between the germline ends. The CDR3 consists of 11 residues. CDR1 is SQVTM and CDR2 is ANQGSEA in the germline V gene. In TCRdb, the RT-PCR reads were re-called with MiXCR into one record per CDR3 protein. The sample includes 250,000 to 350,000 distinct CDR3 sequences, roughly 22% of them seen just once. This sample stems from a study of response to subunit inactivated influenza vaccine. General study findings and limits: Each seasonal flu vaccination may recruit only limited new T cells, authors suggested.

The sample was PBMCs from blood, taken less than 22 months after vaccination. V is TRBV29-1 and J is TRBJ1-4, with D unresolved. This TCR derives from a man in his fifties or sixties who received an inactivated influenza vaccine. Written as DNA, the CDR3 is TGCAGCGTTGAACGGGGTGAAAAACTGTTTTTT. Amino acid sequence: CSVERGEKLFF.